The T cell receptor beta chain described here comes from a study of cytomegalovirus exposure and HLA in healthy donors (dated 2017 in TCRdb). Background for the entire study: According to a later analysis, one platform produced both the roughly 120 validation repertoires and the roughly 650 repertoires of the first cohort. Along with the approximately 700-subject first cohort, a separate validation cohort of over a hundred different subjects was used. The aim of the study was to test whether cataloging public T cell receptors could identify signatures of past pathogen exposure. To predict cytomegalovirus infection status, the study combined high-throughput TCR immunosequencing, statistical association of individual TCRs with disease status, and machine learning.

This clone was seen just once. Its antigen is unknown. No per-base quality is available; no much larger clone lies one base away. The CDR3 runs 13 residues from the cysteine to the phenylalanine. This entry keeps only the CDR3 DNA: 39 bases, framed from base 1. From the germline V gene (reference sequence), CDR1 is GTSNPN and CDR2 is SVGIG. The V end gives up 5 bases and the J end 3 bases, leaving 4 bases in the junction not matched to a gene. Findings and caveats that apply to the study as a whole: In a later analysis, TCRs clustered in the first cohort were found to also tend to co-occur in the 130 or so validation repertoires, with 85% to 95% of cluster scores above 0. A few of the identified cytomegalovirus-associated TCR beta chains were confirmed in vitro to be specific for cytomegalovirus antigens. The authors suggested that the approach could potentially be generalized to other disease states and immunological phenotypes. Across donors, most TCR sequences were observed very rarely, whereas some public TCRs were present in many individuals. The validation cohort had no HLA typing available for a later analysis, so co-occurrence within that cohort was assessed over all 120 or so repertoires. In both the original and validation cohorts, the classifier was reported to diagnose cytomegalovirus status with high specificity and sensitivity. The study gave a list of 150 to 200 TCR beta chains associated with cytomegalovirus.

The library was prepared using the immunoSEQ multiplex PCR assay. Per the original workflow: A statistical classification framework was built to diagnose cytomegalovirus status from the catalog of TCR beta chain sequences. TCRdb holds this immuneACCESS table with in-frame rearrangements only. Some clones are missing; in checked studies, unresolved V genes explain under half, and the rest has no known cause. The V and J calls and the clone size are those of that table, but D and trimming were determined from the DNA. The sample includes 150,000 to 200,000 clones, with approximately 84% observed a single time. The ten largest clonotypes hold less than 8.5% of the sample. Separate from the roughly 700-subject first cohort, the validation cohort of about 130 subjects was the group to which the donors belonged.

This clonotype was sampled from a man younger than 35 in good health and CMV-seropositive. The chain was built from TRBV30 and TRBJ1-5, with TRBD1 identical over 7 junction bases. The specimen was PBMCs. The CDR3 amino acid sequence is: CAWATGVNQPQHF. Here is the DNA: TGTGCCTGGGCCACAGGGGTCAATCAGCCCCAGCATTTT.